This T cell receptor (beta chain) appears in the sequencing data of a study of blood T cell repertoires in COVID-19. Study in general: Acute-phase and convalescent COVID-19 samples originated in the United States, Italy and Spain. From T cells, B-cell-depleted T cells, or PBMCs came the material, which was cDNA or gDNA.

Trimming removed 1 base from V and 4 bases from J, with 14 bases in between. Germline V gene sequence: CDR1 SGHRS, CDR2 YFSETQ. The CDR3 extends over 15 amino acids. Original analysis: Using reference gene primer amplification, nucleated cell counts were estimated. Data came from immunoSEQ multiplex PCR; TCRdb stores just in-frame clones and leaves some out. That table furnishes V, J and clone size, whereas the DNA furnished D and trimming. The sample records 100,000 to 150,000 clones, over 75% being singletons. The J gene is TRBJ2-5, the V gene TRBV5-1; possible D gene TRBD2, 6 bases. The sample was peripheral blood. This TCR came from a woman at least 80 years old with acute or convalescent COVID-19. The CDR3 reads CASSLRVGGGETQYF. CDR3 nucleotide sequence: TGCGCCAGCAGCTTGCGGGTCGGGGGAGGAGAGACCCAGTACTTC.